These 16 T cell receptor beta chains were sequenced from one sample in a study of CD8 T cells in Susac syndrome. A quantity of about 0.5 to 1 ug RNA underwent reverse transcription using random hexamers. One entry per CDR3 protein, called by TCRdb with MiXCR from the immunoSEQ multiplex PCR reads. The data hold about 180,000 distinct CDR3 sequences, with around 94% observed a single time. Sequenced material: CD4+ T cells from PBMCs. These receptors were obtained from a human donor with Susac syndrome.

This chain uses TRBV6-1 with TRBJ1-1, with a weak D call TRBD1 (5 bases). Germline CDR1 MNHNS, CDR2 SASEGT. V gave up 6 bases and J gave up 1 base, with 18 bases separating them. This CDR3 has 16 residues. In DNA form, the CDR3 reads TGTGCCAGCAGCCGGATACTCGGGGGAGGGAACACTGAAGCTTTCTTT. Residues: CASSRILGGGNTEAFF.

CDR3 in amino acids: CSASRTSGGRYNEQFF. Written as DNA, the CDR3 is TGCAGTGCTTCCCGGACTAGCGGGGGGCGCTACAATGAGCAGTTCTTC. V is TRBV20-1 and J is TRBJ2-1; 14 bases are shared with TRBD2. The V gene's germline CDR1 is DFQATT and CDR2 SNEGSKA (reference sequence). V was pared by 5 bases and J by 3 bases, with 6 bases of the junction left unmatched. This CDR3 spans 16 amino acids.

In nucleotides, the CDR3 is TGCAGTGCTAGGGCTAGCGGGAACAATGAGCAGTTCTTC. Amino acids: CSARASGNNEQFF. This sequence joins TRBV20-1 and TRBJ2-1; 9 bases fit TRBD2. J gave up 5 bases and V 3 bases, and 2 bases lay outside the gene matches. In germline, CDR1 is DFQATT, CDR2 SNEGSKA (reference sequence). The CDR3 runs 13 residues.

J is TRBJ2-2 and V is TRBV27; D not resolved. There are 10 residues in the CDR3. CDR1 is MNHEY and CDR2 is SMNVEV in the germline V gene (reference sequence). The germline V and J ends were trimmed by 10 bases and 3 bases, with 3 bases remaining between them. CDR3 protein: CAKDTGELFF. The DNA of the CDR3 is TGTGCCAAAGACACCGGGGAGCTGTTTTTT.

The chain's CDR3 is CASSEGGYMDTIYF. CDR3 DNA sequence: TGTGCCAGCAGCGAGGGGGGTTATATGGACACCATATATTTT. The chain has TRBV9 and TRBJ1-3; maybe TRBD1 (6 bases). Trimming left V 3 bases short and J 8 bases short, with 15 bases between. Germline V gene sequence: CDR1 SGDLS, CDR2 YYNGEE. The CDR3 length is 14 residues.

This clonotype was observed a handful of times. The V call is TRBV19, the J call TRBJ1-2; no clear D. The CDR3 totals 14 residues. Germline CDR1 LNHDA, CDR2 SQIVND (reference sequence). The V and J ends lost 1 base and 7 bases respectively, with 13 bases between them. For the CDR3, the DNA is TGTGCCAGTAGTATAGGACTTGTCCCGTCTGGCTACACCTTC. It is translated as CASSIGLVPSGYTF.

The J gene is TRBJ2-7, the V gene TRBV18; no firm D call. CDR1 KGHSH and CDR2 LQKENI come from the germline V gene. Trimming pared 4 bases from V and 3 bases from J, leaving 10 bases between. This CDR3 is built from 13 residues. The CDR3 here is CASSRTADYEQYF. The CDR3 region has the DNA TGTGCCAGCTCACGAACAGCAGACTACGAGCAGTACTTC. Filled out from reference TRBV18 and TRBJ2-7, the complete variable domain reads NAGVMQNPRHLVRRRGQEARLRCSPMKGHSHVYWYRQLPEEGLKFMVYLQKENIIDESGMPKERFSAEFPKEGPSILRIQQVVRGDSAAYFCASSRTADYEQYFGPGTRLTVT.

The chain combines TRBV18 with TRBJ2-1; 10 bases align to TRBD2. From germline, CDR1 is KGHSH and CDR2 LQKENI. V lost 1 base to trimming and J lost 6 bases; unmatched junction nucleotides: 6. The CDR3 totals 16 residues. CDR3 sequence (DNA): TGTGCCAGCTCACCACAGTTGAGCGGGGGGGTCAATGAGCAGTTCTTC. It translates to CASSPQLSGGVNEQFF.

This chain uses TRBV11-2 with TRBJ2-3; D unclear. Trimming left V 0 bases short and J 6 bases short, with 7 bases between. CDR3 length: 13 residues. The germline V gene encodes CDR1 SGHAT and CDR2 FQNNGV. CDR3 in amino acids: CASSLERTDTQYF. CDR3 sequence (DNA): TGTGCCAGCAGCTTAGAACGGACGGATACGCAGTATTTT.

The J gene is TRBJ2-5, the V gene TRBV9, with a weak D call TRBD1 (5 bases). This CDR3 is 13 amino acids long. Germline V gene sequence: CDR1 SGDLS, CDR2 YYNGEE. Trimming shortened V by 0 bases and J by 5 bases, and 8 bases separated the two germline ends. CDR3 region: CASSVEGAETQYF. The CDR3 nucleotides are TGTGCCAGCAGCGTAGAAGGGGCGGAGACCCAGTACTTC. Full variable domain (remainder filled in from reference TRBV9 and TRBJ2-5): DSGVTQTPKHLITATGQRVTLRCSPRSGDLSVYWYQQSLDQGLQFLIQYYNGEERAKGNILERFSAQQFPDLHSELNLSSLELGDSALYFCASSVEGAETQYFGPGTRLLVL.

The chain uses TRBV7-9 and TRBJ2-7, with 9 positions matching TRBD1. From germline, CDR1 is SEHNR and CDR2 FQNEAQ (reference sequence). The CDR3 is 14 residues long. V lost 5 bases, J lost 3 bases, and 5 bases stayed unmatched. CDR3 DNA sequence: TGTGCCAGCAGCATCGGGACAGGGTACTACGAGCAGTACTTC. Protein: CASSIGTGYYEQYF. Full variable domain (missing parts from reference TRBV7-9 and TRBJ2-7): DTGVSQNPRHKITKRGQNVTFRCDPISEHNRLYWYRQTLGQGPEFLTYFQNEAQLEKSRLLSDRFSAERPKGSFSTLEIQRTEQGDSAMYLCASSIGTGYYEQYFGPGTRLTVT.

The chain joins TRBV3-1 to TRBJ1-1; D uncertain. This CDR3 region has 12 residues. Germline CDR1 and CDR2: LGHDT and YNNKEL (reference sequence). Between the trimmed V and J ends, which lost 3 bases and 2 bases, there was a span of 4 bases. The CDR3 DNA is TGTGCCAGCAGCCAGTCTAACACTGAAGCTTTCTTT. Translating it yields CASSQSNTEAFF.

The chain links TRBV2 to TRBJ2-3; no definite D call. V was clipped by 5 bases and J by 4 bases, with 16 bases between them. The CDR3 length is 15 residues. The V gene's germline CDR1 is SNHLY and CDR2 FYNNEI. CDR3 nucleotides: TGTGCCAGCAGTCCCCTACCGACTCCCGCAGATACGCAGTATTTT. It codes for CASSPLPTPADTQYF. Using reference TRBV2 and TRBJ2-3 for the parts outside the CDR3, the full variable domain is EPEVTQTPSHQVTQMGQEVILRCVPISNHLYFYWYRQILGQKVEFLVSFYNNEISEKSEIFDDQFSVERPDGSNFTLKIRSTKLEDSAMYFCASSPLPTPADTQYFGPGTRLTVL.

J is TRBJ2-3 and V is TRBV20-1; D call uncertain. The V end lost 8 bases, the J end lost 2 bases, and 11 bases lay between the germline ends. CDR1 is DFQATT and CDR2 is SNEGSKA in the germline V gene (reference sequence). CDR3 length: 12 amino acids. The CDR3 protein is CSTVLYTDTQYF. As DNA, the CDR3 is TGCAGTACCGTTCTCTACACAGATACGCAGTATTTT.

The chain recombines TRBV7-6 with TRBJ2-1, with 7 positions matching TRBD2. In germline, CDR1 is SGHVS, CDR2 FNYEAQ. The ends lost 10 bases at V and 10 bases at J; junction bases unmatched: 13. This CDR3 is 13 amino acids long. CDR3 region: CATGTWGGAEQFF. In DNA, the CDR3 is TGTGCCACCGGGACTTGGGGAGGGGCCGAGCAGTTCTTC.

The chain employs TRBV20-1 and TRBJ1-1, with 7 bases fitting TRBD1. The CDR3 length is 14 residues. Losses at the gene ends were 3 bases for V and 0 bases for J; bases not matched to a gene: 4. Germline V gene sequence: CDR1 DFQATT, CDR2 SNEGSKA (reference sequence). The CDR3 DNA follows: TGCAGTGCTAGGAAGACAGGGATGAACACTGAAGCTTTCTTT. Translated: CSARKTGMNTEAFF.